The T cell receptor (beta chain) under discussion was sequenced for a study of lung T cells in sarcoidosis with Löfgren's syndrome. Regarding the study as a whole: Shared TRAV12-1 and TRBV2 CDR3 motifs were reported across several patients. Recognition of an unidentified sarcoidosis antigen was only suggested. Löfgren's syndrome patients reportedly showed greatest TRAV12-1 and TRBV2 expansion versus controls.

This clonotype showed up many times. Its antigen is unknown. From the reads, TCRdb called clonotypes with MiXCR, one entry per CDR3 protein. The top ten hold under 7.5% of the sample, which has 9,300 or so distinct CDR3 sequences, 15% to 20% seen once. Germline V gene lookup returns CDR1 SGHRS and CDR2 YFSETQ. The CDR3 loop spans 16 amino acids. Trimming took 3 bases from V and 5 from J, leaving 19 bases between them. The specimen sequenced was CD4+ T cells from bronchoalveolar lavage. The sequence came from a human donor with sarcoidosis (Löfgren's syndrome or another form), or a control subject (not recorded which). The chain employs TRBV5-1 and TRBJ2-3; D is perhaps TRBD1 (7 bases). CDR3 bases: TGCGCCAGCAGCTCCCAGACAGGGAGGCGGGGAGATACGCAGTATTTT. Amino acid sequence: CASSSQTGRRGDTQYF.